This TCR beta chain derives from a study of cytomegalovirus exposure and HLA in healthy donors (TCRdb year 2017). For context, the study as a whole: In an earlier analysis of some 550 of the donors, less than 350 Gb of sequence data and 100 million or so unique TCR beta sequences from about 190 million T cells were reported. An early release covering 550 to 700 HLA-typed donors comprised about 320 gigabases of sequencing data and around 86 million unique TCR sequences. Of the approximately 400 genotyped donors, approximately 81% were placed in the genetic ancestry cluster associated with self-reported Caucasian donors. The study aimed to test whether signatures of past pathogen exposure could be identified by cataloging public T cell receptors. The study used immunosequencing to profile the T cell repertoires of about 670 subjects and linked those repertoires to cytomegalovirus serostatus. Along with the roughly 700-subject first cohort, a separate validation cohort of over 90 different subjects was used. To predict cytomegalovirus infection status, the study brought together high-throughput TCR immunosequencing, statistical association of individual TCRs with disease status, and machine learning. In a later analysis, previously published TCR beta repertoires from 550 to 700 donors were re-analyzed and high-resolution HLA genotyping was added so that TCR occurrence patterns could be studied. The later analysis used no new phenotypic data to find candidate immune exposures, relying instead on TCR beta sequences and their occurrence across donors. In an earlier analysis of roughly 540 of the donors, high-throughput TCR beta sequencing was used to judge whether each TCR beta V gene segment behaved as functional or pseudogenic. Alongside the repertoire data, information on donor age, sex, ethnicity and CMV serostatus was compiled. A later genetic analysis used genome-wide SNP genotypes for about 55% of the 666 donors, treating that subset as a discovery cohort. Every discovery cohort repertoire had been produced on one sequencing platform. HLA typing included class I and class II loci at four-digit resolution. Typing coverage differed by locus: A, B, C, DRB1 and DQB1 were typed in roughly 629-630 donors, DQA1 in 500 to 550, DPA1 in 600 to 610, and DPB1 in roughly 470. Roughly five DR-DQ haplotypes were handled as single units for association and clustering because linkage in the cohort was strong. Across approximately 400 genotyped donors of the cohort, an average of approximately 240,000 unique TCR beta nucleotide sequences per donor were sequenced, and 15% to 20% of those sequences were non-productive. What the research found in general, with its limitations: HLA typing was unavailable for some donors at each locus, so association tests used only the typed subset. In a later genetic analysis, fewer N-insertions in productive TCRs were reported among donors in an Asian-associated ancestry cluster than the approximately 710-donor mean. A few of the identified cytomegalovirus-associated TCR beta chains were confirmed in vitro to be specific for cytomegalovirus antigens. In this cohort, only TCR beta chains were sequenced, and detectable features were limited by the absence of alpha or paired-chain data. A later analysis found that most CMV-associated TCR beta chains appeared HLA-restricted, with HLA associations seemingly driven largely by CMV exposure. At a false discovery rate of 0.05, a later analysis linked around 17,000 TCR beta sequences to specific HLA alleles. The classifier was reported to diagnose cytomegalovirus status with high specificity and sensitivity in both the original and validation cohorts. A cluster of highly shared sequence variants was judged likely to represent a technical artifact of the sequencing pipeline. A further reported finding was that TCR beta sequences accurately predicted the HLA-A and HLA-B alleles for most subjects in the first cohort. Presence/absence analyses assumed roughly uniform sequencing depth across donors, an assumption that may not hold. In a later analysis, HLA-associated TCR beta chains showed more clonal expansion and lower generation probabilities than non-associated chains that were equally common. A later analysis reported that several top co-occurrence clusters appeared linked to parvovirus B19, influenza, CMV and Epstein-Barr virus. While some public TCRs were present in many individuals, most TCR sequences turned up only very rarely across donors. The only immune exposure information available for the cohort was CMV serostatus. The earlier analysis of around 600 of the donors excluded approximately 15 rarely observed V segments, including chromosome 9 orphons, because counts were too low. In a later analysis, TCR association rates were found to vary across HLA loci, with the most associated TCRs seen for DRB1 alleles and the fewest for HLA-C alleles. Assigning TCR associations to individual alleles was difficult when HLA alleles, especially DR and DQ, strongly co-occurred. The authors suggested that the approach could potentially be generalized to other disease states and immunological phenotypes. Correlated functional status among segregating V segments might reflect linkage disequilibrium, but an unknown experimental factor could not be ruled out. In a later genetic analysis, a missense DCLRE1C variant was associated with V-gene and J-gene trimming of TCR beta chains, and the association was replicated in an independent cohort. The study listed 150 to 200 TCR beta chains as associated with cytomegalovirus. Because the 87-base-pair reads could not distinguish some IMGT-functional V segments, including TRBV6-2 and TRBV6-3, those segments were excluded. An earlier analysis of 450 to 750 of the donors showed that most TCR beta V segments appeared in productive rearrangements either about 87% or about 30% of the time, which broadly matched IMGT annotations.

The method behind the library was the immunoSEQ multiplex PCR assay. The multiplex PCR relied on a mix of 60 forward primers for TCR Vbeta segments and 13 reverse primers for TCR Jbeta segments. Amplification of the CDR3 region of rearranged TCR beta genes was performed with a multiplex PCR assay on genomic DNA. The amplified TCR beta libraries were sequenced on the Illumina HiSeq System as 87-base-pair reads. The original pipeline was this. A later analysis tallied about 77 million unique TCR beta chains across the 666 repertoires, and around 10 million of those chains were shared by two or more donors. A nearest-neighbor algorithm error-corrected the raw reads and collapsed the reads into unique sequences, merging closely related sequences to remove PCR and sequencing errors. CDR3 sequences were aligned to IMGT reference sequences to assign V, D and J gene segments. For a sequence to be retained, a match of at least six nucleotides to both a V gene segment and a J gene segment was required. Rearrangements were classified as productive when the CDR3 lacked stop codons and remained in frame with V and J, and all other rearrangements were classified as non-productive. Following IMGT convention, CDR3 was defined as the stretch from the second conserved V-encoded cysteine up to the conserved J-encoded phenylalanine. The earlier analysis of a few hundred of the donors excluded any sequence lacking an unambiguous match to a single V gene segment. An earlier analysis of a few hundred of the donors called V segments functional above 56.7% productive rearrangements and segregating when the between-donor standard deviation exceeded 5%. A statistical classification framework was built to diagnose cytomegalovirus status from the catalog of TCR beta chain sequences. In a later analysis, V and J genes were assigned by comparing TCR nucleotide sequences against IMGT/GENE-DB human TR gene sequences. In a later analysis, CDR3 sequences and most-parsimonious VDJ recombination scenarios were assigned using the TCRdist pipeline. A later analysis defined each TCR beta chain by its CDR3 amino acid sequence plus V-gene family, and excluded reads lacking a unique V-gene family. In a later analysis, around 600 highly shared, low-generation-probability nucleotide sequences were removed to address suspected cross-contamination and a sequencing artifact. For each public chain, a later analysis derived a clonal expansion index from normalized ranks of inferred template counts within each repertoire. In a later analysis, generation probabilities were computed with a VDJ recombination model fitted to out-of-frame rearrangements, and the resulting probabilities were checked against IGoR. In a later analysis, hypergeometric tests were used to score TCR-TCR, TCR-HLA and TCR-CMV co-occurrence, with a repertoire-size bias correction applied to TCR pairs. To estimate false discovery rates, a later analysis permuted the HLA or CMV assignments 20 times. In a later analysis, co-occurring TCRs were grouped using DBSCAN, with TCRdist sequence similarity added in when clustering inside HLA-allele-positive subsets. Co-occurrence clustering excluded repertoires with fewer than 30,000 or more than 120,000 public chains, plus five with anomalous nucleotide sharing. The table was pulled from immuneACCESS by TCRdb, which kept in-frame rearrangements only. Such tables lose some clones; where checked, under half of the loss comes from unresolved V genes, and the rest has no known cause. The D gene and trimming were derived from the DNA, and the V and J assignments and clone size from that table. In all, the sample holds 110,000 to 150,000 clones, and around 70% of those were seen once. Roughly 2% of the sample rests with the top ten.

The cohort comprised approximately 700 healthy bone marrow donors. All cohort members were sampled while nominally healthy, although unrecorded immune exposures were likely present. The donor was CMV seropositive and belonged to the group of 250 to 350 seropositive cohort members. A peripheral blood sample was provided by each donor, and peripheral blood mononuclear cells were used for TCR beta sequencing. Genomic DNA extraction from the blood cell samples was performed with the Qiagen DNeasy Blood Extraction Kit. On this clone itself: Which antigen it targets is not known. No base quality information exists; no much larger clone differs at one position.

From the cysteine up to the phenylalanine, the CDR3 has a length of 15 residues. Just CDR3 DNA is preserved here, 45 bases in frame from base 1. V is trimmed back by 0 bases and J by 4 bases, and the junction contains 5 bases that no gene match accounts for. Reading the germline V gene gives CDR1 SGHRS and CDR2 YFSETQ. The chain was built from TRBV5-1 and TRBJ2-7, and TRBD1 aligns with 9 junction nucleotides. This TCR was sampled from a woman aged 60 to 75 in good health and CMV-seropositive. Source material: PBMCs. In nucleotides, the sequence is TGCGCCAGCAGCTTGGAACGGGACAGGGTTTACGAGCAGTACTTC. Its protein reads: CASSLERDRVYEQYF. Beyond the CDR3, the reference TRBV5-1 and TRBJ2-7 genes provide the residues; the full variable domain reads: KAGVTQTPRYLIKTRGQQVTLSCSPISGHRSVSWYQQTPGQGLQFLFEYFSETQRNKGNFPGRFSGRQFSNSRSEMNVSTLELGDSALYLCASSLERDRVYEQYFGPGTRLTVT.